This T cell receptor beta chain was captured in a study of CD8 T cells in Susac syndrome. The CDR3 spans 16 residues. V lost 2 bases to trimming and J lost 4 bases; unmatched junction nucleotides: 4. Germline CDR1 and CDR2: MNHEY and SVGAGI. TCR beta sequencing was performed on blood CD8+ and CD4+ T cells. TEMRA cells were FACS-enriched, with CD8+ and CD4+ T cells isolated negatively. Broader study findings: The study's TCR sequencing and HLA analysis covered a relatively small number of individuals, and the study acknowledged this.

A remark on this clonotype: Antigen specificity is unknown.

RNA amounts of about 0.5 to 1 ug underwent reverse transcription with random hexamers. TCRdb reprocessed the immunoSEQ multiplex PCR reads via MiXCR and lists one record per CDR3 protein. Of 90,000 or so distinct CDR3 sequences listed, 85% to 95% are singletons. The rearrangement links TRBV6-5 to TRBJ1-3; the match to TRBD1 covers 11 bases. This clonotype originated in a human donor in good health. Sequencing was performed on CD8+ T cells from PBMCs. CDR3 sequence (DNA): TGTGCCAGCAGTTACGGGACAGGGGGAGCGGGAAACACCATATATTTT. Translated, it gives CASSYGTGGAGNTIYF.